What follows are 13 T cell receptor beta chains derived from one specimen sequenced in a study of CD8 T cells in ankylosing spondylitis. TCRdb used MiXCR to reprocess the 5' RACE reads, holding one entry per CDR3 protein. The top ten clones hold roughly 9% of a sample with around 330,000 distinct CDR3 sequences, roughly 10% of them seen once. The sample comprised blood, either unsorted or a sorted T cell fraction (not recorded which). Receptors originate from a female donor with ankylosing spondylitis or in good health (not recorded which).

This clonotype has ten or more counts. The chain has TRBV5-1 and TRBJ2-2, with TRBD1 matching over 9 bases. In germline, CDR1 is SGHRS, CDR2 YFSETQ. V shed 3 bases and J 4 bases; nucleotides not matched to a gene: 4. The CDR3 covers 15 residues. CDR3 bases: TGCGCCAGCAGCTCCTCGGGACAGGGCACCGGGGAGCTGTTTTTT. Protein: CASSSSGQGTGELFF.

J is TRBJ1-4 and V is TRBV28, with a weak D call TRBD1 (6 bases). Germline V lookup: CDR1 MDHEN, CDR2 SYDVKM. The CDR3 runs 16 residues. Trimming left V 4 bases short and J 5 bases short, with 17 bases between. The CDR3 loop reads CASSSPPGQRNEKLFF. The CDR3 nucleotides are TGTGCCAGCAGTTCCCCTCCGGGACAACGGAATGAAAAACTGTTTTTT.

V and J are TRBV24-1 and TRBJ2-7, with 9 positions matching TRBD1. Trimming removed 5 bases from V and 4 bases from J; junction bases left unmatched: 17. The CDR3 is 18 residues long. Germline lookup yields CDR1 KGHDR and CDR2 SFDVKD. This CDR3 reads CATSGAPGQGLSHYEQYF. The CDR3, as DNA: TGTGCCACCAGTGGAGCTCCGGGACAGGGTTTGTCACATTACGAGCAGTACTTC.

This clonotype was seen repeatedly, ten times or more. This chain links TRBV29-1 with TRBJ1-4; D is unclear. In germline, CDR1 is SQVTM, CDR2 ANQGSEA. CDR3 length equals 14 residues. Trimming shortened V by 4 bases and J by 0 bases, and 9 bases separated the two germline ends. The CDR3, as DNA: TGCAGCGTTGCCGGAATTGCAACTAATGAAAAACTGTTTTTT. Translated, it gives CSVAGIATNEKLFF.

The genes are TRBV30 and TRBJ2-3; 10 bases align to TRBD2. The CDR3 length is 18 residues. V lost 1 base to trimming and J lost 6 bases; unmatched junction nucleotides: 16. Germline CDR1 reads GTSNPN; CDR2 reads SVGIG (reference sequence). The CDR3 sequence is CAWSASGSFRGPTDTQYF. In DNA, the CDR3 is TGTGCCTGGAGTGCTAGCGGGAGTTTTAGAGGTCCCACGGATACGCAGTATTTT.

Only a few counts were recorded for this clonotype. V is TRBV18 and J is TRBJ2-5; D is unclear. In germline, CDR1 is KGHSH, CDR2 LQKENI. The CDR3 has 13 amino acids. The germline V and J ends were trimmed by 0 bases and 5 bases, with 7 bases remaining between them. The CDR3: CASSPPNGETQYF. In DNA form, the CDR3 reads TGTGCCAGCTCACCACCGAATGGGGAGACCCAGTACTTC.

This clonotype was picked up many times. V usage is TRBV5-1 and J usage is TRBJ1-5; unclear D gene. Trimming cost V 0 bases and J 6 bases, with 10 bases left between them. The CDR3 loop spans 14 amino acids. Germline loops: CDR1 SGHRS, CDR2 YFSETQ. CDR3 sequence: CASSLDGVGQPQHF. For the CDR3, the DNA is TGCGCCAGCAGCTTGGATGGTGTTGGTCAGCCCCAGCATTTT.

The rearrangement uses TRBV3-1 and TRBJ2-3; tentatively, D is TRBD2 (5 bases). This CDR3 contains 16 residues. Trimming shortened V by 1 base and J by 1 base, and 12 bases separated the two germline ends. Germline V lookup: CDR1 LGHDT, CDR2 YNNKEL (reference sequence). DNA for the CDR3: TGTGCCAGCAGCCAAGGGCGCGACTACGGCACAGATACGCAGTATTTT. Translating it yields CASSQGRDYGTDTQYF.

This clonotype has at least ten counts. The chain carries TRBV10-3 and TRBJ2-1; 9 bases align to TRBD2. Germline V gene sequence: CDR1 ENHRY, CDR2 SYGVKD. Trimming at V came to 0 bases and at J to 5 bases, leaving 2 bases not matched to a gene. The CDR3 spans 15 residues. For the CDR3, the DNA is TGTGCCATCAGTGAGTCGGTAGCGGGGGACAATGAGCAGTTCTTC. It specifies CAISESVAGDNEQFF.

The gene calls are TRBV12-3 or TRBV12-4 and TRBJ1-5; TRBD1 matches at 7 bases. This CDR3 contains 15 residues. After removal of 3 bases from V and 4 bases from J, the junction contained 6 bases not matched to a gene. The DNA for the CDR3 is TGTGCCAGCAGTTTTTACGCAGGGGGTAATCAGCCCCAGCATTTT. Translating gives CASSFYAGGNQPQHF.

This clonotype was recorded many times. The chain is built from TRBV5-1 and TRBJ2-1, with D unclear. Trimming left V 4 bases short and J 7 bases short, with 15 bases between. The CDR3 runs to 14 residues. Per the germline V gene, CDR1 is SGHRS and CDR2 is YFSETQ. CDR3 region: CASSHPGWVNEQFF. The CDR3 nucleotides are TGCGCCAGCAGCCACCCGGGTTGGGTGAATGAGCAGTTCTTC.

This clonotype was recorded at least ten times. The chain combines TRBV4-3 with TRBJ2-3; 8 bases agree with TRBD2. Losses at the gene ends were 0 bases for V and 2 bases for J; bases not matched to a gene: 4. The germline CDR1 and CDR2 sequences are LGHNA and YSLEER. The CDR3 extends over 16 amino acids. CDR3 sequence: CASSQDLGRATDTQYF. The DNA of the CDR3 is TGCGCCAGCAGCCAAGATCTCGGGAGGGCCACAGATACGCAGTATTTT.

This clonotype was seen at least ten times. CDR3 region: CSARAMSGANVLTF. The CDR3, as DNA: TGCAGTGCTAGAGCGATGTCTGGGGCCAACGTCCTGACTTTC. V and J are TRBV20-1 and TRBJ2-6; unclear D gene. This CDR3 comprises 14 residues. Trimming removed 1 base from V and 1 base from J, with 5 bases in between. The V gene's germline CDR1 is DFQATT and CDR2 SNEGSKA (reference sequence).